This entry lists 5 T cell receptor beta chains sequenced from one sample in a study of blood T cells in healthy people across ages. Sample-barcoded 5' priming and a J-beta primer mix drove a second PCR of 7 to 11 cycles. TCRdb reprocessed the 5' RACE reads with MiXCR, giving one entry per CDR3 protein. The sample has over 950,000 distinct CDR3 sequences; around two fifths are singletons. Material for sequencing was blood. Source of these receptors: a man aged 18 to 29 in good health.

The CDR3 here is CASSQAAQGNNEQFF. The CDR3 DNA reads as TGCGCCAGCAGCCAAGCGGCACAGGGTAACAATGAGCAGTTCTTC. The rearrangement links TRBV4-3 to TRBJ2-1; D may be TRBD1 (6 bases). Trimming removed 1 base at V and 5 bases at J, with 12 bases between. CDR1 and CDR2 from the germline V gene are LGHNA and YSLEER. The CDR3 totals 15 residues.

The V gene is TRBV27, the J gene TRBJ2-7; no clear D gene. V gave up 4 bases and J gave up 7 bases, with 11 bases separating them. The CDR3 runs 12 residues. Looked up from germline, CDR1 is MNHEY and CDR2 is SMNVEV (reference sequence). The CDR3, as DNA: TGTGCCAGCAGTTCCCCTACTCGAGAGCAGTACTTC. Its protein is CASSSPTREQYF.

This clonotype was detected a few times. The chain carries TRBV5-1 and TRBJ2-1; 11 bases fit TRBD2. The CDR3 length is 17 residues. Germline trimming cut 4 bases from V and 7 bases from J; bases unmatched to any gene: 13. Germline V CDR1 and CDR2: SGHRS, YFSETQ. The CDR3 reads CASSQQILAGGNNEQFF. DNA for the CDR3: TGCGCCAGCAGCCAGCAGATCCTAGCGGGGGGTAATAATGAGCAGTTCTTC. The complete variable domain, with remaining parts taken from reference TRBV5-1 and TRBJ2-1, reads KAGVTQTPRYLIKTRGQQVTLSCSPISGHRSVSWYQQTPGQGLQFLFEYFSETQRNKGNFPGRFSGRQFSNSRSEMNVSTLELGDSALYLCASSQQILAGGNNEQFFGPGTRLTVL.

This rearrangement joins TRBV6-1 to TRBJ2-1; 9 nucleotides agree with TRBD2. This CDR3 has 19 amino acids. Germline-derived CDR1 and CDR2 are MNHNS and SASEGT. The V segment lost 2 bases and the J segment 0 bases; nucleotides outside the gene matches: 11. This CDR3 is CASSESRASGATSYNEQFF. The DNA for the CDR3 is TGTGCCAGCAGTGAATCAAGGGCTAGCGGGGCCACCTCCTACAATGAGCAGTTCTTC.

V usage is TRBV25-1 and J usage is TRBJ2-4; D perhaps matches TRBD2 (5 bases). In germline, CDR1 is MGHDK, CDR2 SYGVNS. This CDR3 contains 12 residues. V was clipped by 3 bases and J by 13 bases, with 13 bases between them. The chain's CDR3 is CASSEGFGEQYF. CDR3 nucleotide sequence: TGTGCCAGCAGTGAGGGCTTCGGGGAGCAGTACTTC.